This note documents a single TCR beta chain sequence. This record comes from a study of shared clonotypes between healthy human individuals. CDR1 SGHTA and CDR2 FQGNSA come from the germline V gene. The CDR3 has 12 residues. V lost 2 bases and J 7 bases, leaving 6 bases between the germline ends. Profiling relied on immunoSEQ multiplex PCR, and the TCRdb table lists in-frame clones only, not all of them. The sample records about 1.5 million clones, 98% being singletons. The chain joins TRBV7-2 to TRBJ2-1; D remains unclear. Sequencing input: naive CD4+ T cells sorted from blood. Subset denoted: CD45RA+ positively selected. This receptor was obtained from a man aged 25-45 years in good health. CDR3: CASSLMRNEQFF. Written as DNA, the CDR3 is TGTGCCAGCAGCTTAATGAGAAATGAGCAGTTCTTC.